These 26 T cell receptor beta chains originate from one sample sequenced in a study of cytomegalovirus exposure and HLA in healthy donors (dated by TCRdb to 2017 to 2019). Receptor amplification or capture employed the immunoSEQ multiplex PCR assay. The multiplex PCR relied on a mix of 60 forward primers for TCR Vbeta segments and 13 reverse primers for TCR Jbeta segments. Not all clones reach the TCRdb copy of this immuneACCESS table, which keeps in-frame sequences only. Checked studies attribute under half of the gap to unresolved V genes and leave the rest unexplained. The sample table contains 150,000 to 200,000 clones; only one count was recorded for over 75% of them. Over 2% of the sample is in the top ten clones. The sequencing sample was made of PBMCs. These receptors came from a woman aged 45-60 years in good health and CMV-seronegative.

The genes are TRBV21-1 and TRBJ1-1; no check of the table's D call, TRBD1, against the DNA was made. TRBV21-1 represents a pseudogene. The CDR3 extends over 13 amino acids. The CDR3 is CASSLRGGTEAFF. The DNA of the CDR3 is TGTGCCAGCAGCCTCAGGGGTGGGACTGAAGCTTTCTTT.

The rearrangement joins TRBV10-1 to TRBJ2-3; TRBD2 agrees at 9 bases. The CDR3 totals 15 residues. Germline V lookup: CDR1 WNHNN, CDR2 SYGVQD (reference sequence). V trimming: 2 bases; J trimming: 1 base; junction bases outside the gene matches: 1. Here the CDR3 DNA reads TGCGCCAGCAGTGAGGGACTAGCGCGCACAGATACGCAGTATTTT. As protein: CASSEGLARTDTQYF.

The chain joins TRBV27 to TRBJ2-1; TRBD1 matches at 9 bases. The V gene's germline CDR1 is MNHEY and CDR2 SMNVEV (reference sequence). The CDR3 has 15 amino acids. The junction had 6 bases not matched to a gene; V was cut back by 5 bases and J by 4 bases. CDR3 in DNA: TGTGCCAGCAGTCTAGGGACAGGGAGTTACAATGAGCAGTTCTTC. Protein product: CASSLGTGSYNEQFF.

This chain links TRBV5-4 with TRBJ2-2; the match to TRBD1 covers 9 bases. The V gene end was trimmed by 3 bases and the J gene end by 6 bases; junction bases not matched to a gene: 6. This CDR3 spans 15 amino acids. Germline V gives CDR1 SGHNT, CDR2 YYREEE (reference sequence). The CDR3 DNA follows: TGTGCCAGCAGCTGGGACAGGGTCTGGCCCGGGGAGCTGTTTTTT. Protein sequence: CASSWDRVWPGELFF. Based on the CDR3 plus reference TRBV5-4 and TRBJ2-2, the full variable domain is ETGVTQSPTHLIKTRGQQVTLRCSSQSGHNTVSWYQQALGQGPQFIFQYYREEENGRGNFPPRFSGLQFPNYSSELNVNALELDDSALYLCASSWDRVWPGELFFGEGSRLTVL.

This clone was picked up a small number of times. The CDR3 loop is CASSQAGVPNNEQFF. CDR3 DNA: TGTGCCAGCAGTCAAGCGGGAGTGCCCAACAATGAGCAGTTCTTC. J is TRBJ2-1 and V is TRBV28; 8 bases are shared with TRBD2. The CDR3 spans 15 residues. Trimming took 5 bases from V and 5 from J; bases not matched to a gene: 8. Germline assignment: CDR1 MDHEN and CDR2 SYDVKM.

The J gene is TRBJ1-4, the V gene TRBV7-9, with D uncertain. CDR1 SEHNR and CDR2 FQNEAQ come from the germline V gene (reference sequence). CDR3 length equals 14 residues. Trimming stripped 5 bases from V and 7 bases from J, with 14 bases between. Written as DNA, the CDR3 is TGTGCCAGCAGCGTACCCAGAGGAAGTGAAAAACTGTTTTTT. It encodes CASSVPRGSEKLFF.

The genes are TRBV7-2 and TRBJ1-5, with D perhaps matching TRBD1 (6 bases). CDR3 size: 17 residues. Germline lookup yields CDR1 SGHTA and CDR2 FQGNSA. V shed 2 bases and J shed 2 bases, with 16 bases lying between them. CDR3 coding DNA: TGTGCCAGCAGCTTAATGGGCAGGGGTGTGGGCAATCAGCCCCAGCATTTT. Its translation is CASSLMGRGVGNQPQHF.

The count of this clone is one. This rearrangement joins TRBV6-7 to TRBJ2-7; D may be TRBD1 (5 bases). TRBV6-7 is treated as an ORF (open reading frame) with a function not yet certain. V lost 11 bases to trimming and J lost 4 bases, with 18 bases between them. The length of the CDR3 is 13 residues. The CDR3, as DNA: TGTGCCCCGAAGCAAGGTCAGGGATACGAGCAGTACTTC. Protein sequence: CAPKQGQGYEQYF.

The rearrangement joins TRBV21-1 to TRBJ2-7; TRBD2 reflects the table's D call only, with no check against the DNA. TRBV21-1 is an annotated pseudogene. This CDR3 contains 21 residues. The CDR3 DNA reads TGTGCCAGCAGCCCACCTCCACGACAGGGAGGGACTAGCGGGACTACCTACGAGCAGTACTTC. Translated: CASSPPPRQGGTSGTTYEQYF.

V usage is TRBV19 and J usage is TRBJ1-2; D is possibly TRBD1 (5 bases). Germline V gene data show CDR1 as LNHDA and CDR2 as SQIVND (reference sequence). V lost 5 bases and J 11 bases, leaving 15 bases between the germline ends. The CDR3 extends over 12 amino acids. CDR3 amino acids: CASSRSTAGYTF. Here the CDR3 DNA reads TGTGCCAGTAGTCGCTCGACAGCCGGATACACCTTC.

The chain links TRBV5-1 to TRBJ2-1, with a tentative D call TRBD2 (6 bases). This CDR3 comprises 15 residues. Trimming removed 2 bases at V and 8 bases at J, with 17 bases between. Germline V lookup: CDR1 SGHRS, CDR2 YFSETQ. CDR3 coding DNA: TGCGCCAGCAGCTTAGCCACTTCCCCGGGGGATGAGCAGTTCTTC. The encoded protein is CASSLATSPGDEQFF.

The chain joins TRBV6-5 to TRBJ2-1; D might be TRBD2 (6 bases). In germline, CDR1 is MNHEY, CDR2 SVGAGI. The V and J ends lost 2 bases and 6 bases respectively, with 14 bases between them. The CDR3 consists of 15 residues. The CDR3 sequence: CASSYGRGTPNEQFF. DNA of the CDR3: TGTGCCAGCAGTTACGGGCGAGGGACTCCCAATGAGCAGTTCTTC.

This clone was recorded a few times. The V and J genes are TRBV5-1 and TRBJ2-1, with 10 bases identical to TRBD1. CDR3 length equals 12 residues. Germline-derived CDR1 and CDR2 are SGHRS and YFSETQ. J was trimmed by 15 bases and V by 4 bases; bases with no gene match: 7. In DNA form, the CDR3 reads TGCGCCAGCAGCCAGGGACAGGGGAGGTGGTTCTTC. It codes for CASSQGQGRWFF.

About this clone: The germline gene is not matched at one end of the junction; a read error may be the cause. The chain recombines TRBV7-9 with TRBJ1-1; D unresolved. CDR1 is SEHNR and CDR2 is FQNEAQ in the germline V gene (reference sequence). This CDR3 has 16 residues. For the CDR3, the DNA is TGTTCCAGCAGCTTAGAATCCGGGGTGACGGACACTGAAGCTTTCTTT. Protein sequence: CSSSLESGVTDTEAFF. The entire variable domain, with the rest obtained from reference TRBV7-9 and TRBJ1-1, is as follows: DTGVSQNPRHKITKRGQNVTFRCDPISEHNRLYWYRQTLGQGPEFLTYFQNEAQLEKSRLLSDRFSAERPKGSFSTLEIQRTEQGDSAMYLCSSSLESGVTDTEAFFGQGTRLTVV.

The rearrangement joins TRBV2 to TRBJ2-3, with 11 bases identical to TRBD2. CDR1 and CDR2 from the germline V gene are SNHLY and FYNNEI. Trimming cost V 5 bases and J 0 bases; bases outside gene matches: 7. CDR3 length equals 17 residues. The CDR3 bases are TGTGCCAGCAGTATTCCGGGACTAGCGGTTAGCACAGATACGCAGTATTTT. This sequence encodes CASSIPGLAVSTDTQYF.

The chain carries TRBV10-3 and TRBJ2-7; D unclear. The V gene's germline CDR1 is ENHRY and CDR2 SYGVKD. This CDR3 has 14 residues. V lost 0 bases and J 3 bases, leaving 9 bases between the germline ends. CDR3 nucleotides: TGTGCCATCAGTGAGTCTGCAGGTCGCTACGAGCAGTACTTC. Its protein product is CAISESAGRYEQYF.

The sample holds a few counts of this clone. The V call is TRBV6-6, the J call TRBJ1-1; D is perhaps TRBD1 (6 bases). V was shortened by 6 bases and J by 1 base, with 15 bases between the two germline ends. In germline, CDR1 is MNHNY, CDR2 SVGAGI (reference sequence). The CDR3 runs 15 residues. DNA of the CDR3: TGTGCCAGCAGACAGACAGGCCAAGCGAACACTGAAGCTTTCTTT. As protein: CASRQTGQANTEAFF.

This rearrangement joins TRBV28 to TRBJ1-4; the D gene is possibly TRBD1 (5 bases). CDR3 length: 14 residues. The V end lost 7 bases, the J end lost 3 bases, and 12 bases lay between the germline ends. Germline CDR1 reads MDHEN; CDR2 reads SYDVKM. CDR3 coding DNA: TGTGCCAGCACCAGGGATTGGGCTAATGAAAAACTGTTTTTT. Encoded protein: CASTRDWANEKLFF.

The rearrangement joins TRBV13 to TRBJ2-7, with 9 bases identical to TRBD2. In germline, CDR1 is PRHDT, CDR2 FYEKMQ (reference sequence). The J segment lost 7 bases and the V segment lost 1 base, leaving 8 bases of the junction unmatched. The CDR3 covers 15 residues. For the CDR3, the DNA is TGTGCCAGCAGCTTAGCGGTAGCGGGAGTCAAAGAGCAGTACTTC. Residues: CASSLAVAGVKEQYF. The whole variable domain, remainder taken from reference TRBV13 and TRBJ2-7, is AAGVIQSPRHLIKEKRETATLKCYPIPRHDTVYWYQQGPGQDPQFLISFYEKMQSDKGSIPDRFSAQQFSDYHSELNMSSLELGDSALYFCASSLAVAGVKEQYFGPGTRLTVT.

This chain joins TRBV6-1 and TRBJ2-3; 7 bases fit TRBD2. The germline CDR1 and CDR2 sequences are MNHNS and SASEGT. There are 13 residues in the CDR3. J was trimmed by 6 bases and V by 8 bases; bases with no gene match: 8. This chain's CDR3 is CASARIGGDTQYF. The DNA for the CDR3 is TGTGCCAGCGCCAGAATCGGGGGGGATACGCAGTATTTT.

The CDR3 coding sequence is TGTGCCAGCAGCACGGGACAGGGAATCGACTACGAGCAGTACTTC. It codes for CASSTGQGIDYEQYF. The gene calls are TRBV5-8 and TRBJ2-7; 9 bases align to TRBD1. The junction had 8 bases not matched to a gene; V was cut back by 4 bases and J by 3 bases. This CDR3 has 15 amino acids. Germline assignment: CDR1 SGHTS and CDR2 YDEGEE. Full variable domain (remainder filled in from reference TRBV5-8 and TRBJ2-7): EAGVTQSPTHLIKTRGQQATLRCSPISGHTSVYWYQQALGLGLQFLLWYDEGEERNRGNFPPRFSGRQFPNYSSELNVNALELEDSALYLCASSTGQGIDYEQYFGPGTRLTVT.

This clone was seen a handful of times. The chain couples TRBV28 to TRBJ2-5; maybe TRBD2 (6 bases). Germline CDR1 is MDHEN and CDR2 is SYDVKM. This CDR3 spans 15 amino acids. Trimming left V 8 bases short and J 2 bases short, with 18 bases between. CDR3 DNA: TGTGCCAGCCTTGATGGGGGGTACCGTCAAGAGACCCAGTACTTC. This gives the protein CASLDGGYRQETQYF. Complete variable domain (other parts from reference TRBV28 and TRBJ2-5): DVKVTQSSRYLVKRTGEKVFLECVQDMDHENMFWYRQDPGLGLRLIYFSYDVKMKEKGDIPEGYSVSREKKERFSLILESASTNQTSMYLCASLDGGYRQETQYFGPGTRLLVL.

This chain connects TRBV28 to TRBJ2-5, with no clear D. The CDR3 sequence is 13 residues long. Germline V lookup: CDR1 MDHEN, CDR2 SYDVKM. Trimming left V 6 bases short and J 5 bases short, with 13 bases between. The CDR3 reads CASSLGHPETQYF. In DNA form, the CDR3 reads TGTGCCAGCAGCTTAGGGCATCCTGAGACCCAGTACTTC.

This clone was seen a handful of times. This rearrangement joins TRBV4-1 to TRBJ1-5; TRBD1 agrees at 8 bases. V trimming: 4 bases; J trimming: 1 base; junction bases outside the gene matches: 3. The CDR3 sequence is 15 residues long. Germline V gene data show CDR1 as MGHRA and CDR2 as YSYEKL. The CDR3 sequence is CASSPDRGSNQPQHF. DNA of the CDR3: TGCGCCAGCAGCCCCGACAGGGGAAGCAATCAGCCCCAGCATTTT.

This CDR3 reads CASSLSRALATNEKLFF. The DNA for the CDR3 is TGTGCCAGCAGCCTTTCGAGGGCCCTTGCAACTAATGAAAAACTGTTTTTT. The V call is TRBV4-2, the J call TRBJ1-4; D call uncertain. This CDR3 has 17 amino acids. V lost 4 bases, J lost 0 bases, and 15 bases lay in between. In germline, CDR1 is LGHNA, CDR2 YNFKEQ.

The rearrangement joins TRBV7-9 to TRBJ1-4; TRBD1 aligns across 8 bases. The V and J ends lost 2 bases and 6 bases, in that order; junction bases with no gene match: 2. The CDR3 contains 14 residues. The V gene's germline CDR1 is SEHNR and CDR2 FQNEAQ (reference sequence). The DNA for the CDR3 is TGTGCCAGCAGCTTAAACAGGGGGGATGAAAAACTGTTTTTT. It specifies CASSLNRGDEKLFF.